Listed below are T cell receptor beta chains from one sample, sequenced in a study of T-cell reconstitution after alpha-beta-depleted transplantation in children. TCRdb re-called the PCR reads through MiXCR, storing one row per CDR3 protein. The data contain about 250,000 distinct CDR3 sequences, roughly 25% of them seen just once; the ten biggest clones take up 4.5% to 5.5%. The sample in question was PBMCs, mostly from graft donor cells, obtained 360 days after TCRalphabeta/CD19-depleted stem cell transplant. The receptors shown here come from a female patient aged 2-9 years who had a stem cell transplant for congenital amegakaryocytic thrombocytopenia, so the T cells may come from the graft donor. Both conserved end residues are part of each CDR3. D genes are given only for firm matches. Clone size, where shown, is once, few, many, or a class for clones that have expanded.

j_gene | abundance | v_gene | d_gene | CDR3nt | CDR3aa
TRBJ1-1 | few | TRBV5-1 | . | TGCGCCAGCAGCTTGGCACTATTGAACACTGAAGCTTTCTTT | CASSLALLNTEAFF
TRBJ2-5 | few | TRBV20-1 | TRBD2 | TGCAGTGCTTTTGGGTCCCTAGCGGAAGAGACCCAGTACTTC | CSAFGSLAEETQYF
TRBJ1-2 | . | TRBV4-2 | . | TGTGCCAGCAGCCAAGATTGGGGAAACTATGGCTACACCTTC | CASSQDWGNYGYTF
TRBJ2-3 | many | TRBV7-7 | TRBD1 | TGTGCCAGCAGCCCCGGGACAGAAAGCACAGATACGCAGTATTTT | CASSPGTESTDTQYF
TRBJ2-7 | . | TRBV30 | . | TGTGCCTGGAGTCGAGGGGGGCCTCCGCGGGAGCAGTACTTC | CAWSRGGPPREQYF
TRBJ2-2 | few | TRBV11-2 | . | TGTGCCAGCAGCTTAGTGCTAGTAGGGGAGCTGTTTTTT | CASSLVLVGELFF
TRBJ1-1 | . | TRBV5-1 | . | TGCGCCAGCAGCTTCCCAGGAGGGGAGAACACTGAAGCTTTCTTT | CASSFPGGENTEAFF
TRBJ2-2 | few | TRBV5-4 | . | TGTGCCAGCAGCTTCGTAGGGTCCGGGGAGCTGTTTTTT | CASSFVGSGELFF
TRBJ2-7 | . | TRBV19 | . | TGTGCCAGCGGGGAGAGTGTAGACGAGCAGTACTTC | CASGESVDEQYF
TRBJ2-7 | many | TRBV4-2 | TRBD1 | TGTGCCAGCAGCCTCGGACAGGGATCCTTCTACGAGCAGTACTTC | CASSLGQGSFYEQYF
TRBJ2-1 | few | TRBV28 | TRBD2 | TGTGCCAGCAGTTTGAGCGGGGGGGCCGACAATGAGCAGTTCTTC | CASSLSGGADNEQFF
TRBJ2-3 | few | TRBV3-1 | . | TGTGCCAGCAGCGAACCAGGGCTCGGCGATACGCAGTATTTT | CASSEPGLGDTQYF
TRBJ2-7 | . | TRBV13 | . | TGTGCCAGCAGCCCGGAGACAGCTTCCTACGAGCAGTACTTC | CASSPETASYEQYF
TRBJ2-7 | few | TRBV5-1 | . | TGCGCCAGCAGGGACAGCTACTCCTCCTACGAGCAGTACTTC | CASRDSYSSYEQYF
TRBJ1-4 | many | TRBV10-3 | . | TGTGCCATCAGTGAAAAAGGGATTGGAGAAAAACTGTTTTTT | CAISEKGIGEKLFF
TRBJ1-2 | . | TRBV7-2 | . | TGTGCCAGCAGCTCTCCCCAAGGCTACACCTTC | CASSSPQGYTF
TRBJ2-3 | . | TRBV7-2 | TRBD2 | TGTGCCAGCAGCTTAGCTCTAGCGGGAGGCATAGATACGCAGTATTTT | CASSLALAGGIDTQYF
TRBJ2-7 | . | TRBV5-6 | TRBD1 | TGTGCCAGCAGCTTTTCAGGACAGGGGGCCCCCGCCTACGAGCAGTACTTC | CASSFSGQGAPAYEQYF
TRBJ2-4 | . | TRBV6-1 | . | TGTGCCAGCCGGCCAGGGAGCCCAGCCAAAAACATTCAGTACTTC | CASRPGSPAKNIQYF
TRBJ2-1 | . | TRBV16 | TRBD2 | TGTGCCAGCAGCCAATTGCGTAGCGGGGCCTACAATGAGCAGTTCTTC | CASSQLRSGAYNEQFF
TRBJ1-2 | few | TRBV12-3/TRBV12-4 | TRBD1 | TGTGCCAGCACCGGGACAGGGTTTGGCTACACCTTC | CASTGTGFGYTF
TRBJ2-2 | . | TRBV7-6 | TRBD2 | TGTGCCAGCAGTTATACCCCGGGACTAGCGGGAGCCACCGGGGAGCTGTTTTTT | CASSYTPGLAGATGELFF
TRBJ1-5 | . | TRBV25-1 | . | TGTGCCAGCAGTGAATACGGGGACCCCCAGCATTTT | CASSEYGDPQHF
TRBJ2-2 | . | TRBV19 | . | TGTGCCAGTACGCCCCGCAGGACGAACACCGGGGAGCTGTTTTTT | CASTPRRTNTGELFF
TRBJ1-1 | few | TRBV29-1 | . | TGCAGCGTTGAAATCCGGGGAACTGAAGCTTTCTTT | CSVEIRGTEAFF
TRBJ2-5 | . | TRBV29-1 | . | TGCAGCGTTGGGGCAGGACAAGAGACCCAGTACTTC | CSVGAGQETQYF
TRBJ2-3 | . | TRBV12-3/TRBV12-4 | . | TGTGCCAGCAGGGCGGCGACGCGGGATACGCAGTATTTT | CASRAATRDTQYF
TRBJ2-3 | many | TRBV21-1 | . | TGTGCCAGCACCAGAGGACAGGGCAGCACAGATACGCAGTATTTT | CASTRGQGSTDTQYF
TRBJ1-6 | many | TRBV7-9 | . | TGTGCCAGCAGCTACTCTTTGGGGGATTCACCCCTCCACTTT | CASSYSLGDSPLHF
TRBJ1-1 | once | TRBV12-3/TRBV12-4 | . | TGTGCCAGCACCTCAAGTACAGGGATGAACACTGAAGCTTTCTTT | CASTSSTGMNTEAFF
TRBJ2-5 | . | TRBV4-1 | . | TGCGCCAGCAGCCAAGATCCCGCCATCCAAGAGACCCAGTACTTC | CASSQDPAIQETQYF
TRBJ2-7 | . | TRBV20-1 | . | TGCAGTGCTAGCTCGGGGGGCGGTTACGAGCAGTACTTC | CSASSGGGYEQYF
TRBJ2-7 | . | TRBV2 | TRBD2 | TGTGCCAGCAGGGGAGGACTAGCGGGATCCCACGAGCAGTACTTC | CASRGGLAGSHEQYF
TRBJ2-3 | . | TRBV4-1 | TRBD2 | TGCGCCAGCAGCCCGCGCTCGGCTAGCGGGAGAATGGCACTAAGCACAGATACGCAGTATTTT | CASSPRSASGRMALSTDTQYF
TRBJ2-7 | . | TRBV5-5 | TRBD2 | TGTGCCAGCAGCGAAACCGGGACTAGCGGCTCCTACGAGCAGTACTTC | CASSETGTSGSYEQYF
TRBJ2-7 | few | TRBV28 | TRBD1 | TGTGCCAGCAGTACCCGGGACAGGGAGTCCTACGAGCAGTACTTC | CASSTRDRESYEQYF
TRBJ2-1 | . | TRBV12-3/TRBV12-4 | TRBD2 | TGTGCCAGCAGTCACACCTTAGCGGGGCGATACAATGAGCAGTTCTTC | CASSHTLAGRYNEQFF
TRBJ2-2 | few | TRBV28 | . | TGTGCCAGCAGTATCGGGCTCGACCTGTTTTTT | CASSIGLDLFF
TRBJ2-5 | few | TRBV7-6 | . | TGTGCCAGCAGCTTAGTGTTTCACAGGTCCCAAGAGACCCAGTACTTC | CASSLVFHRSQETQYF
TRBJ1-5 | few | TRBV12-3/TRBV12-4 | . | TGTGCCAGCAGTTTTCGGTGGAATCAGCCCCAGCATTTT | CASSFRWNQPQHF
TRBJ1-6 | few | TRBV7-2 | . | TGTGCCAGCAGCTCCGTATTGGCAGGGTTGAGATCCCTCCACTTT | CASSSVLAGLRSLHF
TRBJ2-3 | . | TRBV5-1 | . | TGCGCCAGCAGCTCGACCGACACCACAGATACGCAGTATTTT | CASSSTDTTDTQYF
TRBJ2-7 | few | TRBV27 | . | TGTGCCAGCAGTTTATCTGGGGTTTCCTACGAGCAGTACTTC | CASSLSGVSYEQYF
TRBJ2-7 | . | TRBV20-1 | TRBD2 | TGCAGTGCCCTAATAGCGGGAGTAAACGAGCAGTACTTC | CSALIAGVNEQYF
TRBJ2-7 | few | TRBV28 | . | TGTGCCAGCAGAAGTTCCCCCTCCTACGAGCAGTACTTC | CASRSSPSYEQYF
TRBJ2-2 | few | TRBV14 | . | TGTGCCAGCAGCCCTCGGGTAGCGGCGAAAGGGAACACCGGGGAGCTGTTTTTT | CASSPRVAAKGNTGELFF
TRBJ2-3 | many | TRBV5-1 | . | TGTGCCAGCAGTTTGGCTAGCACAGATACGCAGTATTTT | CASSLASTDTQYF
TRBJ2-3 | . | TRBV2 | . | TGTGCCAGCAGCGGCTTCTGGGGCACAGATACGCAGTATTTT | CASSGFWGTDTQYF
TRBJ1-5 | . | TRBV20-1 | TRBD1 | TGCAGTGCTCAGGACAGGGAGAGCAATCAGCCCCAGCATTTT | CSAQDRESNQPQHF
TRBJ2-3 | few | TRBV20-1 | . | TGCAGTGCTAGAGTTGTGGGATGGGACACAGATACGCAGTATTTT | CSARVVGWDTDTQYF
TRBJ1-1 | few | TRBV4-3 | . | TGCGCCAGCAGCCCAAACTGGGATACAGATGCGAACACTGAAGCTTTCTTT | CASSPNWDTDANTEAFF
TRBJ2-2 | many | TRBV20-1 | . | TGCAGTGCTAGCGGGGGCCTGGACACCGGGGAGCTGTTTTTT | CSASGGLDTGELFF
TRBJ2-2 | few | TRBV6-2/TRBV6-3 | TRBD1 | TGTGCCAGCAGAACCTGGGACAGGGCGACCAGGTTGGCGAACACCGGGGAGCTGTTTTTT | CASRTWDRATRLANTGELFF
TRBJ1-3 | . | TRBV4-1 | . | TGCGCCAGCAGCCAAGGTGGCCAGCTCTCTGGAAACACCATATATTTT | CASSQGGQLSGNTIYF
TRBJ1-1 | . | TRBV20-1 | . | TGCAGTGCTAGGATGGGGGGGCCAGGCACTGAAGCTTTCTTT | CSARMGGPGTEAFF
TRBJ2-1 | . | TRBV7-8 | . | TGTGCCAGCAGCTTTTTGAGGGCCGGGTACGATGAGCAGTTCTTC | CASSFLRAGYDEQFF
TRBJ2-1 | few | TRBV29-1 | . | TGCAGCGTTGTTCGCACAGGGAGTGGCAATGAGCAGTTCTTC | CSVVRTGSGNEQFF
TRBJ2-2 | . | TRBV20-1 | . | TGCAGTGCTAGAGATTTGGGGCCGTATAGCACCGGGGAGCTGTTTTTT | CSARDLGPYSTGELFF
TRBJ1-1 | few | TRBV4-1 | . | TGCGCCAGCAGCCGACCGACAGTTCTAAACACTGAAGCTTTCTTT | CASSRPTVLNTEAFF
TRBJ2-3 | . | TRBV30 | TRBD1 | TGTGCCTGGACCGCTAGGACAGGGGGAGGGACAGATACGCAGTATTTT | CAWTARTGGGTDTQYF